These T cell receptor beta chains were read from a single sample in a study of low-dose radiotherapy and immunotherapy resistance in tumors. TCRdb independently ran MiXCR on the reads; one entry per CDR3 protein. The sample lists tens of thousands of distinct CDR3 sequences, approximately 26% occurring once. The material was PBMCs, obtained after low-dose radiotherapy plus immunotherapy. The source is a male donor with prostate cancer. CDR3s include the opening cysteine and the closing phenylalanine or tryptophan. A D gene is named only where the DNA matches it firmly. Clone size is shown for a subset of rows, as once, few, many or a class of expanded clone.

abundance	v_gene	j_gene	d_gene	CDR3nt	CDR3aa
many	TRBV7-9	TRBJ2-1	TRBD2	TGTGCCAGCAGCTTGGATGGGACTAGGCTCTCCAATGAGCAGTTCTTC	CASSLDGTRLSNEQFF
many	TRBV20-1	TRBJ2-7	.	TGCAGTGCTAGAGTAGGGGTGAACGAGCAGTACTTC	CSARVGVNEQYF
many	TRBV20-1	TRBJ1-1	.	TGCAGTGCTAGAGATCGAGGAAGAGGGTTTGTCACTGAAGCTTTCTTT	CSARDRGRGFVTEAFF
many	TRBV20-1	TRBJ1-4	TRBD1	TGCAGTGCTATGGGAGGGGGCGGAACTAATGAAAAACTGTTTTTT	CSAMGGGGTNEKLFF
many	TRBV29-1	TRBJ1-5	TRBD1	TGCAGCGCCGTGGACAGGGGGCAGGGTCAGCCCCAGCATTTT	CSAVDRGQGQPQHF
many	TRBV2	TRBJ2-7	TRBD2	TGTGCCAGCACCGGGACTAGCGGTACTTCCTCCTACGAGCAGTACTTC	CASTGTSGTSSYEQYF
.	TRBV29-1	TRBJ2-5	.	TGCAGCGTTGCGGGCCGGGGGAACCAAGAGACCCAGTACTTC	CSVAGRGNQETQYF
many	TRBV12-3/TRBV12-4	TRBJ2-7	.	TGTGCCAGCAGCGCCCCCCTGGGAACCCCACTCGAGCAGTACTTC	CASSAPLGTPLEQYF
many	TRBV9	TRBJ2-1	.	TGTGCCAGCAGCCGGAATCCGAATTGGAATGAGCAGTTCTTC	CASSRNPNWNEQFF
many	TRBV30	TRBJ2-7	TRBD2	TGTGCCTGGGGCCCGGGACTAAACTACGAGCAGTACTTC	CAWGPGLNYEQYF
many	TRBV14	TRBJ1-6	.	TGTGCCAGCAGCCTCGGGGCAGGCTATAATTCACCCCTCCACTTT	CASSLGAGYNSPLHF
many	TRBV6-2/TRBV6-3	TRBJ2-1	TRBD2	TGTGCCAATAGACCTAGCGGGGGCCAGGAGCAGTTCTTC	CANRPSGGQEQFF
many	TRBV29-1	TRBJ2-1	TRBD2	TGCAGCGTTGAAACAATTCCGGGACTAGCGGGGGGGCCAAGGTACAATGAGCAGTTCTTC	CSVETIPGLAGGPRYNEQFF
many	TRBV12-3/TRBV12-4	TRBJ2-3	.	TGTGCCAGCAGTTTTAGCGGAGCAGATACGCAGTATTTT	CASSFSGADTQYF
many	TRBV29-1	TRBJ2-5	TRBD2	TGCAGCGTTGAAGAGTTTGGGACTAGCGCCCAAGAGACCCAGTACTTC	CSVEEFGTSAQETQYF
few	TRBV6-6	TRBJ1-1	.	TGTGCCAGCAGTTACTGGGGAGAGAACACTGAAGCTTTCTTT	CASSYWGENTEAFF
many	TRBV12-3/TRBV12-4	TRBJ1-2	.	TGTGCCAGCAGACTGTCAGGGTTTAACTATGGCTACACCTTC	CASRLSGFNYGYTF
many	TRBV19	TRBJ2-1	.	TGTGCCAGTAGTATTGGGTGGGGGAGGTACAATGAGCAGTTCTTC	CASSIGWGRYNEQFF
many	TRBV6-5	TRBJ2-5	.	TGTGCCAGCAGCCAAAGGAGGGCCGAGACCCAGTACTTC	CASSQRRAETQYF
.	TRBV27	TRBJ2-1	.	TGTGCCAGCAGTTCTGGACACTTTGAGCAGTTCTTC	CASSSGHFEQFF
many	TRBV6-5	TRBJ2-7	TRBD2	TGTGCCAGCAGCTCCTCCGGCGGACTAGCGGGAGAAAACTACGAGCAGTACTTC	CASSSSGGLAGENYEQYF
many	TRBV5-4	TRBJ2-5	TRBD2	TGTGCCAGCAGGCCCACTAGCGATGTAGGGACCCAGTACTTC	CASRPTSDVGTQYF
many	TRBV10-1	TRBJ2-2	TRBD1	TGCGCCAGCAGTGACCCCGGACAGGGGGGCACCGGGGAGCTGTTTTTT	CASSDPGQGGTGELFF
many	TRBV28	TRBJ2-5	.	TGTGCCAGCAGTTCCCCCGAGGAAGAGACCCAGTACTTC	CASSSPEEETQYF
many	TRBV24-1	TRBJ2-5	.	TGTGCCACCAGTGATTTTTCGGCATCCGAGACCCAGTACTTC	CATSDFSASETQYF
.	TRBV6-2/TRBV6-3	TRBJ2-1	.	TGTGCCAGCAGTTACCGGGCAGGGCGTGTCAATGAGCAGTTCTTC	CASSYRAGRVNEQFF
many	TRBV20-1	TRBJ2-7	TRBD1	TGCAGTGCTAGAGGCAGGGGGCTTTACGAGCAGTACTTC	CSARGRGLYEQYF
many	TRBV6-2/TRBV6-3	TRBJ1-2	TRBD1	TGTGCCAGCAGTATCGGGACAGGGCAGTTCTATGGCTACACCTTC	CASSIGTGQFYGYTF
many	TRBV2	TRBJ2-1	TRBD1	TGTGCCAGCAGTCCTCGACAGGGAACTGAGCAGTTCTTC	CASSPRQGTEQFF
many	TRBV24-1	TRBJ2-7	.	TGTGCCACCCAAGATTCGGGGTCCGAGCAGTACTTC	CATQDSGSEQYF
many	TRBV28	TRBJ1-2	.	TGTGCCAGCAGCACCTCACCGGGGGCGAACTATGGCTACACCTTC	CASSTSPGANYGYTF
many	TRBV7-8	TRBJ2-3	.	TGTGCCAGCAGCCCGCGACTAGTACCAGATACGCAGTATTTT	CASSPRLVPDTQYF
many	TRBV5-4	TRBJ2-7	.	TGTGCCAGCAGCTTGGATGGAGGACTCGAGCAGTACTTC	CASSLDGGLEQYF
.	TRBV6-2/TRBV6-3	TRBJ1-3	.	TGTGCCAGCAGTCAATCTGGAAACACCATATATTTT	CASSQSGNTIYF
many	TRBV19	TRBJ1-3	.	TGTGCCAGTAGTATCCCCCGACAGGACTCTGGAAACACCATATATTTT	CASSIPRQDSGNTIYF
many	TRBV12-3/TRBV12-4	TRBJ1-3	.	TGTGCCAGCAGGCCCGGGGGGCCTGGAAACACCATATATTTT	CASRPGGPGNTIYF
.	TRBV13	TRBJ2-1	TRBD2	TGTGCCAGCACCTCGCGGGGGGGCGGTGAGCAGTTCTTC	CASTSRGGGEQFF
many	TRBV5-6	TRBJ1-4	TRBD1	TGTGCCAGCAGCTTGGGGACAGGGGGCTTTCAACATGAAAAACTGTTTTTT	CASSLGTGGFQHEKLFF
.	TRBV7-2	TRBJ1-1	TRBD1	TGTGCCAGCATACGGGACAGGGGGGGTTGGGGTGCTTTCTTT	CASIRDRGGWGAFF
many	TRBV12-3/TRBV12-4	TRBJ1-4	.	TGTGCCAGCAGTACCTGGGCGGTTAATGAAAAACTGTTTTTT	CASSTWAVNEKLFF
many	TRBV28	TRBJ2-6	TRBD1	TGTGCCAGCAGTAAAGCGACAGGGGGATCAGGGGCCAACGTCCTGACTTTC	CASSKATGGSGANVLTF
few	TRBV10-2	TRBJ2-7	TRBD1	TGCGCCAGCAGGGGGGACAGGGATTACAATGAGCAGTACTTC	CASRGDRDYNEQYF
many	TRBV30	TRBJ2-5	.	TGTGCCTGGAGAGAGCGAGAGACCCAGTACTTC	CAWRERETQYF
.	TRBV9	TRBJ2-7	TRBD2	TGTGCCAGCAGCGCTTGGACTAGCGGGAGGGCCCCCTACGAGCAGTACTTC	CASSAWTSGRAPYEQYF
many	TRBV11-2	TRBJ2-5	.	TGTGCCAGCAGCCCCCCCTGGGCGGGAGAGACCCAGTACTTC	CASSPPWAGETQYF
.	TRBV6-8	TRBJ2-7	TRBD2	TGTGCCAGCAGTGGAACTAGCGGGGGTACCTACGAGCAGTACTTC	CASSGTSGGTYEQYF
many	TRBV30	TRBJ2-5	.	TGTGCCTGGAGTGTAGGCCAGAAAGAGACCCAGTACTTC	CAWSVGQKETQYF
.	TRBV5-4	TRBJ2-3	TRBD2	TGTGCCAGCAGCTTGGTCCTAGCGGGAGGGTATTTT	CASSLVLAGGYF
.	TRBV11-2	TRBJ1-6	.	TGTGCCAGCAGCCCCATGCGGACAGCCTATAATTCACCCCTCCACTTT	CASSPMRTAYNSPLHF
many	TRBV29-1	TRBJ2-3	TRBD2	TGCAGCGTTGCGCCCACTAGCGGGCCAGATACGCAGTATTTT	CSVAPTSGPDTQYF
many	TRBV6-2/TRBV6-3	TRBJ1-1	.	TGTGCCAGCACCCGAACGGAGAATACGAACCACATGAACACTGAAGCTTTCTTT	CASTRTENTNHMNTEAFF
many	TRBV30	TRBJ1-1	.	TGTGCCTGGAGTGAGCAGGCGGAAGCTTTCTTT	CAWSEQAEAFF
many	TRBV20-1	TRBJ2-2	TRBD2	TGCAGTGCTAGATTATTTGCGGGAGTCGATACCGGGGAGCTGTTTTTT	CSARLFAGVDTGELFF
.	TRBV6-8	TRBJ2-7	.	TGTGCCAGTTCCCGACAGGTTCCCACCTACGAGCAGTACTTC	CASSRQVPTYEQYF
many	TRBV2	TRBJ2-3	TRBD2	TGTGCCAGCAGTGAAAAAGCGGGAGGCCCAGATACGCAGTATTTT	CASSEKAGGPDTQYF